This TCR beta chain came from a study of blood T cells in healthy people across ages (dated by TCRdb to about 2015). Describing the broader study: In model experiments, roughly one uniquely barcoded TCR beta cDNA molecule per two T cells was captured by template switching. To track age-related changes in TCR beta repertoire diversity, the study relied on deep sequencing normalized with unique cDNA molecular identifiers. Donors were grouped into four age groups: young (average about 15 years), middle-aged (about 40), aged (around 56) and long-lived (about 82). To avoid experimental bias, donors of different ages were spread randomly across the sequencing lanes. Using the same blood draw, the study looked at two additional independent replicas of 1 million unique cDNA reads for two donors, one aged 18 to 30 and the other aged 80 or older. The paper as a whole reports these results and caveats: There was a strong correlation between observed TCR beta diversity and the percentage of naive T cells measured by flow cytometry. Compared with the aged group, the long-lived group had more naive CD4+ T cells, fewer expanded clones and increased TCR diversity, a pattern suggesting age selection. Donor CMV infection status was unknown, potentially confounding age-related changes in expanded clonotypes. Estimates of total diversity from one million sequenced T cells were regarded as lower bounds and underestimates. Because profiling used bulk unsorted PBMCs, naive and antigen-experienced compartments could not be compared conclusively. Observed TCR beta diversity per million T cells fell roughly linearly with age, and a significant reduction was already apparent by age roughly 40.

At the junction V is shortened by 5 bases and J by 2 bases, with 16 bases in between. The CDR3 numbers 16 residues from cysteine through phenylalanine. Left in the record is the CDR3 DNA by itself, 48 bases read in frame from the first base. Sequences MNHEY (CDR1) and SVGEGT (CDR2) are obtained from the germline V gene. Library method: 5' RACE. The sequencer listed for this sample is Illumina HiSeq 2500. A second PCR of roughly 6 to 11 cycles was performed with a sample-barcoded 5' primer and a J-beta primer mix. A unique molecular identifier was introduced onto each TCR beta cDNA molecule by a template-switch 5' adaptor carrying 12 random nucleotides. Each sample yielded at least 3 million CDR3-containing paired-end reads. First-strand cDNA synthesis was performed from all RNA using the Mint cDNA synthesis kit, with priming by a TRBC-specific oligonucleotide. After uracil-DNA glycosylase treatment, a first 18-cycle PCR used universal primers M1SS and BC2_uni_R on all cDNA. On the authors' methods: Each sample was normalized by randomly selecting 1 million high-quality reads, each carrying a distinct molecular identifier. Reads with shared molecular identifiers were discarded instead of being binned into consensus sequences. MiTCR, set to a Q25 quality threshold and the strictest error-elimination algorithm, was used for CDR3 identification, clonotype clustering and error correction. A nonparametric unseen species model with Euler transformation was used to estimate lower-bound total TCR beta diversity. In TCRdb, the public reads were trimmed at Q25 with fastp and aligned with MiXCR, with productive beta chains retained. One record per CDR3 amino acid sequence lists the most common genes and DNA. TCRdb assigned the V and J calls; the authors' analysis was not used. Counted in this sample were 550,000 to 650,000 distinct CDR3 sequences; about 28% of them appeared once. 15% to 18% of the sample is in the top ten clones.

The approximately 39 donors, aged about 6 to 95 years, were systemically healthy Caucasian individuals from Russia. Each donor gave ten milliliters of peripheral blood, drawn into EDTA-treated Vacutainer tubes. Ficoll-Paque density-gradient centrifugation was used to isolate PBMCs, with at least 6 million per sample. Total RNA, at least 5 micrograms per sample, was extracted from PBMCs with Trizol reagent. For every donor, flow cytometry on a PBMC aliquot measured the percentage of naive CD45RAhigh/CD27high T cells. This clonotype was seen a few times. This clone's antigen is unknown. Per-nucleotide qualities are absent, and no much larger clonotype sits a single base away.

Sequenced sample: blood. Here the chain combines TRBV6-2 or TRBV6-3 and TRBJ1-5, and the D gene may be TRBD1, 6 bases matching. This receptor was taken from a woman older than 75 in good health. The DNA sequence follows: TGTGCCAGCAGTGACCCCGGGGGCCCGGGCAATCAGCCCCAGCATTTT. Translated, this gives CASSDPGGPGNQPQHF.